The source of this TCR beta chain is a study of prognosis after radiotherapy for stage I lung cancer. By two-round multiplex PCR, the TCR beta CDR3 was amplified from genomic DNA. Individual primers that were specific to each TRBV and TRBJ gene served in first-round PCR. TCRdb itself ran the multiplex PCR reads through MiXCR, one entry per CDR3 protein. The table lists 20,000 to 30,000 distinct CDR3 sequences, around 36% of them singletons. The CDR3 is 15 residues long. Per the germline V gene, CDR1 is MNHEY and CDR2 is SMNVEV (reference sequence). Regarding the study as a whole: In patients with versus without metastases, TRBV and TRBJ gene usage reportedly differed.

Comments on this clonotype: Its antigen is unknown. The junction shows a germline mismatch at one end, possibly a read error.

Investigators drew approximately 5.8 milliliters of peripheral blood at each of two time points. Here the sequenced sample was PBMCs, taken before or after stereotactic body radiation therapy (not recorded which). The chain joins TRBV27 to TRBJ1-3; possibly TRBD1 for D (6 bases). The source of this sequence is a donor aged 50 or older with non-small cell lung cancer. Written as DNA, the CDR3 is TGTGCCAGCCGAGACAGGTCATCCTCTGGAGACACCATATATTTT. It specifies CASRDRSSSGDTIYF.